The present entry profiles one TCR beta chain with its context. The data originate from a study of T cell repertoires in cytomegalovirus infection. TCRdb re-called the reads with MiXCR, one entry per CDR3 protein. The sample lists more than 400,000 distinct CDR3 sequences, less than 30% occurring once. The specimen sequenced was PBMCs. This sequence originates from a human donor in good health (CMV status not recorded). Some clones in this sample may be carry-over from other donors' samples.

The CDR3 loop is CASSVPTSGRSNEQFF. DNA of the CDR3: TGTGCCAGCAGCGTGCCGACTAGCGGGAGAAGCAATGAGCAGTTCTTC. This chain uses TRBV7-2 with TRBJ2-1; 12 positions match TRBD2. V lost 5 bases and J lost 6; bases outside the gene matches: 8. The CDR3 extends over 16 amino acids. Germline lookup yields CDR1 SGHTA and CDR2 FQGNSA.